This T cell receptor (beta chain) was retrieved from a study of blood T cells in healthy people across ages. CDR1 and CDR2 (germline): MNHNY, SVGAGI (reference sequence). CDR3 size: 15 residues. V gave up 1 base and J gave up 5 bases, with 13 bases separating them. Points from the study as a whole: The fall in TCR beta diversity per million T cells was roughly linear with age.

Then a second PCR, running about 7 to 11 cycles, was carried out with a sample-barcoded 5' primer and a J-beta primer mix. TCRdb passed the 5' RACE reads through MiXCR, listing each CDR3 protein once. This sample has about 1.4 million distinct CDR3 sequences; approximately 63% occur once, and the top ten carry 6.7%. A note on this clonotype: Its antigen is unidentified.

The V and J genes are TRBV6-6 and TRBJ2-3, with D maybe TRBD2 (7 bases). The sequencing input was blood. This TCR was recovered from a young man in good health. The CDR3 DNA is TGTGCCAGCAGTTACTGGGGGGGGCCGGAAGATACGCAGTATTTT. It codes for CASSYWGGPEDTQYF.